A single sample gave rise to the 17 T cell receptor beta chains below, sequenced in a study of T cell changes during pregnancy in multiple sclerosis. Repertoires were generated with immunoSEQ multiplex PCR, while TCRdb's copy carries only in-frame clones and drops some. The repertoire holds around 100,000 clones, with more than 90% as singletons. This specimen consisted of peripheral blood, obtained in the second trimester of pregnancy. The receptors were gathered from a female donor with multiple sclerosis, enrolled in a pregnancy study.

This rearrangement joins TRBV5-1 to TRBJ2-7; 7 bases are a match to TRBD2. The CDR3 consists of 14 residues. The J segment lost 4 bases and the V segment lost 0 bases, leaving 4 bases of the junction unmatched. In germline, CDR1 is SGHRS, CDR2 YFSETQ. The CDR3 loop is CASSLGLAVYEQYF. The CDR3 DNA reads as TGCGCCAGCAGCTTGGGGCTAGCGGTTTACGAGCAGTACTTC.

The V call is TRBV29-1, the J call TRBJ2-6, with 8 positions matching TRBD1. Germline CDR1 is SQVTM and CDR2 is ANQGSEA. The CDR3 spans 15 residues. The junction had 5 bases not matched to a gene; V was cut back by 5 bases and J by 2 bases. The CDR3 loop is CSVFDRGPGANVLTF. DNA for the CDR3: TGCAGCGTTTTCGACAGGGGTCCTGGGGCCAACGTCCTGACTTTC.

J is TRBJ2-1 and V is TRBV20-1; D is uncertain. Trimming took 5 bases from V and 5 from J, leaving 7 bases between them. The CDR3 has 11 amino acids. The germline V gene encodes CDR1 DFQATT and CDR2 SNEGSKA (reference sequence). The CDR3 bases are TGCAGTGCTCGGTTAAACAATGAGCAGTTCTTC. Protein: CSARLNNEQFF.

This sequence joins TRBV7-6 and TRBJ1-2, with 8 bases matching TRBD1. V lost 6 bases and J lost 8; bases outside the gene matches: 14. Germline values: CDR1 SGHVS, CDR2 FNYEAQ. There are 15 residues in the CDR3. The chain's CDR3 is CASSYEPGGGKGYTF. In DNA form, the CDR3 reads TGTGCCAGCAGTTACGAACCAGGGGGCGGGAAGGGCTACACCTTC.

V is TRBV5-1 and J is TRBJ1-4; no reliable D call. Germline CDR1 is SGHRS and CDR2 is YFSETQ. There are 16 residues in the CDR3. The germline V and J ends were trimmed by 6 bases and 0 bases, with 15 bases remaining between them. The CDR3 spells CASTPNNIATNEKLFF. As DNA, the CDR3 is TGCGCCAGCACACCAAACAATATTGCAACTAATGAAAAACTGTTTTTT. Variable domain in full (rest from reference TRBV5-1 and TRBJ1-4): KAGVTQTPRYLIKTRGQQVTLSCSPISGHRSVSWYQQTPGQGLQFLFEYFSETQRNKGNFPGRFSGRQFSNSRSEMNVSTLELGDSALYLCASTPNNIATNEKLFFGSGTQLSVL.

The chain carries TRBV27 and TRBJ1-1, with D unclear. The length of the CDR3 is 14 residues. Trimming left V 1 base short and J 1 base short, with 7 bases between. Germline V gene sequence: CDR1 MNHEY, CDR2 SMNVEV (reference sequence). The CDR3 reads CASSLFPGNTEAFF. The CDR3 region has the DNA TGTGCCAGCAGTTTATTCCCCGGGAACACTGAAGCTTTCTTT.

The genes are TRBV5-4 and TRBJ2-5, with D perhaps TRBD1 (6 bases). V lost 0 bases, J lost 2 bases, and 8 bases lay in between. The germline gives CDR1 SGHNT, CDR2 YYREEE (reference sequence). CDR3 length equals 14 residues. The CDR3 reads CASSLGGQQETQYF. In DNA, the CDR3 is TGTGCCAGCAGCTTGGGCGGACAGCAAGAGACCCAGTACTTC.

This clone has a single count. The chain carries TRBV5-6 and TRBJ1-2; D is perhaps TRBD1 (6 bases). CDR1 and CDR2 (germline): SGHDT, YYEEEE. The V end was cut by 5 bases, the J end by 1 base, with 12 bases between. The CDR3 spans 14 residues. The CDR3 nucleotides are TGTGCCAGCAGTTCGGACAGAGTTAACTATGGCTACACCTTC. It yields the protein CASSSDRVNYGYTF.

This clone appeared once. The rearrangement uses TRBV30 and TRBJ1-1; tentative D call: TRBD1 (6 bases). CDR1 is GTSNPN and CDR2 is SVGIG in the germline V gene (reference sequence). V lost 3 bases, J lost 9 bases, and 17 bases lay in between. The CDR3 consists of 13 residues. The CDR3 protein is CAWRAGRGVKAFF. CDR3 DNA sequence: TGTGCCTGGAGAGCGGGGAGGGGGGTGAAAGCTTTCTTT.

This clone was detected only a few times. J is TRBJ1-1 and V is TRBV28; unclear D gene. V lost 10 bases to trimming and J lost 1 base, with 10 bases between them. Germline V gives CDR1 MDHEN, CDR2 SYDVKM. The CDR3 spans 12 residues. The CDR3 DNA reads TGTGCCACTCTCTCGGGGAACACTGAAGCTTTCTTT. This gives the protein CATLSGNTEAFF. The full variable domain, in which reference TRBV28 and TRBJ1-1 provide the parts outside the CDR3, is DVKVTQSSRYLVKRTGEKVFLECVQDMDHENMFWYRQDPGLGLRLIYFSYDVKMKEKGDIPEGYSVSREKKERFSLILESASTNQTSMYLCATLSGNTEAFFGQGTRLTVV.

This rearrangement joins TRBV11-2 to TRBJ1-6; D remains unclear. Between the trimmed V and J ends, which lost 5 bases and 9 bases, there was a span of 17 bases. Germline CDR1 is SGHAT and CDR2 is FQNNGV. This CDR3 region has 15 residues. CDR3 in amino acids: CASSHLGLLGSPLHF. For the CDR3, the DNA is TGTGCCAGCAGCCACCTGGGCCTTCTGGGTTCACCCCTCCACTTT. The entire variable domain, with the rest obtained from reference TRBV11-2 and TRBJ1-6, is as follows: EAGVAQSPRYKIIEKRQSVAFWCNPISGHATLYWYQQILGQGPKLLIQFQNNGVVDDSQLPKDRFSAERLKGVDSTLKIQPAKLEDSAVYLCASSHLGLLGSPLHFGNGTRLTVT.

The V call is TRBV21-1, the J call TRBJ2-7; the DNA was not used to check the table's D call, TRBD2. TRBV21-1 is tagged as a pseudogene. The CDR3 spans 13 residues. The CDR3 region is CASSKRGSYEQYF. CDR3 nucleotide sequence: TGTGCCAGCAGCAAACGGGGCTCCTACGAGCAGTACTTC.

J is TRBJ2-3 and V is TRBV27; TRBD2 agrees at 11 bases. Germline V lookup: CDR1 MNHEY, CDR2 SMNVEV (reference sequence). The CDR3 extends over 17 amino acids. V lost 2 bases and J lost 2; bases outside the gene matches: 6. The CDR3 region is CASSLMGLAEITDTQYF. The CDR3, as DNA: TGTGCCAGCAGTTTAATGGGACTAGCGGAGATCACAGATACGCAGTATTTT.

This clone was counted between two and nine times. V usage is TRBV19 and J usage is TRBJ1-2; D ambiguous. With 5 bases removed from V and 4 bases from J, the gap between germline ends came to 14 bases. This CDR3 has 14 amino acids. CDR1 LNHDA and CDR2 SQIVND come from the germline V gene (reference sequence). This CDR3 reads CASSPDERSYGYTF. The CDR3 bases are TGTGCCAGTAGTCCGGACGAGCGGAGCTATGGCTACACCTTC. Using reference TRBV19 and TRBJ1-2 for the parts outside the CDR3, the full variable domain is DGGITQSPKYLFRKEGQNVTLSCEQNLNHDAMYWYRQDPGQGLRLIYYSQIVNDFQKGDIAEGYSVSREKKESFPLTVTSAQKNPTAFYLCASSPDERSYGYTFGSGTRLTVV.

V is TRBV29-1 and J is TRBJ2-1, with D tentatively TRBD1 (5 bases). This CDR3 spans 14 amino acids. Germline V lookup: CDR1 SQVTM, CDR2 ANQGSEA. V lost 1 base and J lost 4, with 11 bases in between. CDR3: CSVEGGVSYNEQFF. The CDR3 DNA sequence: TGCAGCGTTGAAGGGGGCGTAAGTTACAATGAGCAGTTCTTC.

The CDR3, as DNA: TGTGCCAGCAGCCCACGACAGAGCCATGGCTACACCTTC. This encodes CASSPRQSHGYTF. This chain links TRBV27 with TRBJ1-2; maybe TRBD1 (5 bases). The germline V gene encodes CDR1 MNHEY and CDR2 SMNVEV (reference sequence). V lost 6 bases, J lost 6 bases, and 14 bases lay in between. CDR3 length: 13 amino acids.

The chain combines TRBV5-1 with TRBJ2-1, with D possibly being TRBD2 (5 bases). Trimming left V 4 bases short and J 6 bases short, with 11 bases between. The CDR3 has 13 residues. The V gene's germline CDR1 is SGHRS and CDR2 YFSETQ. CDR3 loop: CASSNREVNEQFF. Here the CDR3 DNA reads TGCGCCAGCAGCAACCGGGAAGTCAATGAGCAGTTCTTC.